The 18 T cell receptor beta chains given below trace back to one sample, sequenced in a study of monozygotic twins with inflammatory bowel disease. TCRdb re-called the 5' RACE reads and catalogs CDR3 proteins one per entry, DNA excluded. Across approximately 340,000 distinct CDR3 sequences, the top ten clones capture 2% to 2.5% of the sample. The sample taken for sequencing was blood. The receptors come from a human donor with ulcerative colitis or Crohn's disease, or a healthy co-twin of an affected twin (not recorded which).

This chain joins TRBV7-2 and TRBJ2-6. Germline V CDR1 and CDR2: SGHTA, FQGNSA. The length of the CDR3 is 14 residues. CDR3 protein: CASSPSTGANVLTF.

J is TRBJ2-6 and V is TRBV28. The germline CDR1 and CDR2 sequences are MDHEN and SYDVKM. The CDR3 has 16 amino acids. This CDR3 is CASSLRTGPGANVLTF.

The genes are TRBV11-1 and TRBJ2-1; TCRdb indicates TRBD2, and absent DNA this call remains unverified. Germline CDR1 reads SGHAT; CDR2 reads FQDESV (reference sequence). The CDR3 is made up of 15 amino acids. The CDR3: CASSLAGANSNEQFF.

The chain couples TRBV4-1 to TRBJ2-6. This CDR3 region has 19 residues. Germline CDR1 MGHRA, CDR2 YSYEKL. The CDR3 protein is CASSQVDQSTGSGANVLTF.

The rearrangement joins TRBV20-1 to TRBJ1-4; TCRdb selects TRBD1, and the lack of DNA leaves this call unchecked. The CDR3 totals 13 residues. Germline CDR1 is DFQATT and CDR2 is SNEGSKA (reference sequence). The CDR3 reads CSARPGGNEKLFF.

The J gene is TRBJ1-4, the V gene TRBV14. The CDR3 has 16 residues. Germline V CDR1 and CDR2: SGHDN, FVKESK. CDR3 loop: CASSRTGGGGNEKLFF.

This sequence joins TRBV14 and TRBJ2-1; TCRdb calls TRBD1, which cannot be checked without DNA. The germline CDR1 and CDR2 sequences are SGHDN and FVKESK. This CDR3 comprises 20 residues. The CDR3 sequence: CASSQDLPRPGSMIYNEQFF.

V usage is TRBV19 and J usage is TRBJ2-1; absent DNA, TCRdb's TRBD1 call cannot be checked. The CDR3 is 16 residues long. From germline, CDR1 is LNHDA and CDR2 SQIVND (reference sequence). The CDR3: CASTRAGGFFYNEQFF.

This rearrangement joins TRBV20-1 to TRBJ2-5; no DNA is available, so the TRBD2 call from TCRdb remains unchecked. The germline gives CDR1 DFQATT, CDR2 SNEGSKA (reference sequence). The CDR3 is 14 residues long. This CDR3 reads CSARRTGGGETQYF.

This rearrangement joins TRBV12-3 or TRBV12-4 to TRBJ1-1; the TCRdb D gene call, TRBD1, has no DNA to confirm it. This CDR3 is 14 amino acids long. The CDR3: CASRSRTRPTEAFF.

The chain uses TRBV20-1 and TRBJ2-4; there is no DNA to check the TCRdb D call of TRBD2. There are 17 residues in the CDR3. The germline V gene encodes CDR1 DFQATT and CDR2 SNEGSKA (reference sequence). The CDR3 is CSATTSGNVWGKNIQYF.

This chain joins TRBV5-1 and TRBJ2-2. This CDR3 contains 16 residues. The V gene's germline CDR1 is SGHRS and CDR2 YFSETQ. CDR3: CASSLGAATNTGELFF.

The chain is built from TRBV5-1 and TRBJ2-3; the TCRdb D gene call, TRBD2, has no DNA to confirm it. Germline values: CDR1 SGHRS, CDR2 YFSETQ. The CDR3 spans 14 residues. CDR3 protein: CASSISSGTDTQYF.

The chain couples TRBV18 to TRBJ2-7; TCRdb gives TRBD1 as the D gene, but with no DNA this cannot be confirmed. Per the germline V gene, CDR1 is KGHSH and CDR2 is LQKENI. The CDR3 is 14 residues long. The CDR3 protein is CASSSDRGPYEQYF. Based on the CDR3 plus reference TRBV18 and TRBJ2-7, the full variable domain is NAGVMQNPRHLVRRRGQEARLRCSPMKGHSHVYWYRQLPEEGLKFMVYLQKENIIDESGMPKERFSAEFPKEGPSILRIQQVVRGDSAAYFCASSSDRGPYEQYFGPGTRLTVT.

This sequence joins TRBV7-9 and TRBJ2-3; TCRdb returns TRBD1, unconfirmable since there is no DNA. The length of the CDR3 is 16 residues. Germline CDR1 reads SEHNR; CDR2 reads FQNEAQ (reference sequence). The CDR3: CASSPMKGAITDTQYF.

The J gene is TRBJ1-5, the V gene TRBV7-9. The CDR3 covers 19 residues. Germline assignment: CDR1 SEHNR and CDR2 FQNEAQ (reference sequence). CDR3 amino acids: CASSLGTGGNLNSNQPQHF.

V usage is TRBV5-1 and J usage is TRBJ2-1; the TCRdb call, TRBD2, lacks DNA for checking. The length of the CDR3 is 17 residues. Germline V gene sequence: CDR1 SGHRS, CDR2 YFSETQ. The CDR3 here is CASSLGPGGGFYNEQFF.

The V gene is TRBV5-1, the J gene TRBJ1-1; TCRdb selects TRBD1, and the lack of DNA leaves this call unchecked. The germline gives CDR1 SGHRS, CDR2 YFSETQ. CDR3 length: 14 amino acids. Here the CDR3 reads CASSFPGRNTEAFF.